Listed here are 10 T cell receptor beta chains from one sample, sequenced in a study of shared clonotypes between healthy human individuals. Libraries were prepared by immunoSEQ multiplex PCR; TCRdb keeps only in-frame clonotypes and omits some of them. The sample includes more than 90,000 clones, under 80% of them seen just once. Sequenced: memory CD8+ T cells sorted from blood. Subset indicated: CD45RO+ cells pooled with CCR7-negative TemRA cells. These TCRs come from a man in his thirties or forties in good health.

This clone was observed many times. Different DNA sequences within this sample yield the same CDR3. This chain joins TRBV28 and TRBJ2-7, with D perhaps TRBD1 (5 bases). Per germline, CDR1 MDHEN and CDR2 SYDVKM. The V gene lost 6 bases and the J gene lost 2 bases, with 14 bases spanning the gap. This CDR3 spans 14 amino acids. CDR3: CASSLGADPYEQYF. The CDR3 DNA reads TGTGCCAGCAGCCTAGGGGCAGACCCCTACGAGCAGTACTTC.

The chain links TRBV6-6 to TRBJ2-3; D not resolved. This CDR3 spans 15 amino acids. Trimming removed 6 bases at V and 1 base at J, with 14 bases between. In germline, CDR1 is MNHNY, CDR2 SVGAGI (reference sequence). CDR3 residues: CASSWVEVGTDTQYF. CDR3 coding DNA: TGTGCCAGCAGCTGGGTCGAGGTAGGCACAGATACGCAGTATTTT.

V usage is TRBV15 and J usage is TRBJ2-3; a possible D gene is TRBD2 (6 bases). The V and J ends lost 0 bases and 7 bases respectively, with 17 bases between them. The CDR3 spans 16 residues. Germline-derived CDR1 and CDR2 are LNHNV and YYDKDF (reference sequence). As DNA, the CDR3 is TGTGCCACCAGCAGAGACCCCGGGACTGTCACGAATACGCAGTATTTT. Its translation is CATSRDPGTVTNTQYF.

The chain employs TRBV7-8 and TRBJ2-1, with TRBD2 matching over 11 bases. The CDR3 has 20 residues. Germline V gene lookup returns CDR1 SGHVS and CDR2 FQNEAQ. V shed 3 bases, J shed 7 bases, and the junction held 20 bases outside the gene matches. The CDR3 region is CASSFAQTGTSLAGVNEQFF. The CDR3, as DNA: TGTGCCAGCAGCTTTGCCCAGACAGGGACCTCACTAGCGGGAGTGAATGAGCAGTTCTTC.

The chain employs TRBV4-1 and TRBJ2-5, with D maybe TRBD1 (6 bases). Germline V lookup: CDR1 MGHRA, CDR2 YSYEKL. The CDR3 runs to 20 residues. The V end lost 0 bases, the J end lost 1 base, and 24 bases lay between the germline ends. The CDR3 region is CASSQERGEGVFPVQETQYF. The DNA for the CDR3 is TGCGCCAGCAGCCAAGAGAGAGGTGAGGGGGTTTTCCCCGTCCAAGAGACCCAGTACTTC.

CDR3 in DNA: TGTGCCACCAGCAGAGATAGGCGGGAGGGGAACACCGGGGAGCTGTTTTTT. Protein product: CATSRDRREGNTGELFF. The chain recombines TRBV15 with TRBJ2-2; 9 bases fit TRBD2. Germline CDR1 reads LNHNV; CDR2 reads YYDKDF (reference sequence). Germline trimming cut 0 bases from V and 1 base from J; bases unmatched to any gene: 3. CDR3 length equals 17 residues.

The chain is built from TRBV5-4 and TRBJ2-7; a possible D gene is TRBD1 (6 bases). The CDR3 covers 14 residues. V was pared by 0 bases and J by 6 bases, with 13 bases between. Germline-derived CDR1 and CDR2 are SGHNT and YYREEE (reference sequence). The CDR3 loop reads CASSLETGTSEQYF. CDR3 DNA sequence: TGTGCCAGCAGCTTGGAGACCGGGACAAGCGAGCAGTACTTC.

The chain uses TRBV13 and TRBJ2-7, with D possibly called TRBD1 or TRBD2 (5 bases each). The CDR3 contains 14 residues. In germline, CDR1 is PRHDT, CDR2 FYEKMQ (reference sequence). Trimming took off 4 bases at V and 5 bases at J, with 15 bases between the two ends. Here the CDR3 reads CASSSPGPGDEQYF. The CDR3 nucleotides are TGTGCCAGCAGCTCCCCGGGACCTGGAGACGAGCAGTACTTC. Full variable domain (outside the CDR3, taken from reference TRBV13 and TRBJ2-7): AAGVIQSPRHLIKEKRETATLKCYPIPRHDTVYWYQQGPGQDPQFLISFYEKMQSDKGSIPDRFSAQQFSDYHSELNMSSLELGDSALYFCASSSPGPGDEQYFGPGTRLTVT.

This clone counts as medium-sized. The V gene is TRBV10-3, the J gene TRBJ2-3, with D maybe TRBD1 (7 bases). CDR1 is ENHRY, CDR2 SYGVKD, per germline. CDR3 length: 14 amino acids. V was clipped by 8 bases and J by 2 bases, with 14 bases between them. CDR3 DNA: TGTGCCATCGGAGGGGGCCTTGACACAGATACGCAGTATTTT. This encodes CAIGGGLDTDTQYF.

V usage is TRBV2 and J usage is TRBJ2-5; 7 bases align to TRBD1. This CDR3 has 16 amino acids. Germline CDR1 SNHLY, CDR2 FYNNEI. The V and J ends lost 6 bases and 0 bases, in that order; junction bases with no gene match: 10. In DNA, the CDR3 is TGTGCCAGCAGGGAAACAGGGGTTGGAAACCAAGAGACCCAGTACTTC. Translated, it gives CASRETGVGNQETQYF.